This T cell receptor (beta chain) was captured by sequencing in a study of OX40 agonist ivuxolimab in advanced cancers. Turning to this clone: What it binds is unknown.

Measured with immunoSEQ multiplex PCR; TCRdb has only the in-frame clones, and not every one. The sample lists more than 20,000 clones, roughly 84% occurring once. Broader study findings: Low normalized T-cell clonal expansion also characterized some of the nonresponders. CD8+ T cells (on average) carried more expanded clones than CD4+ T cells.

Germline trimming cut 1 base from V and 2 bases from J; bases unmatched to any gene: 1. CDR1 and CDR2 (germline): SGHRS, YFSETQ. This CDR3 is 15 amino acids long. The starting material was CD4+ or CD8+ T cells sorted from blood, obtained in a trial of the OX40 agonist ivuxolimab. The chain combines TRBV5-1 with TRBJ2-3, with 10 bases aligning to TRBD2. The sequence came from an adult with an advanced solid tumor such as melanoma, head and neck, liver or kidney cancer. The CDR3 protein is CASSLTSGITDTQYF. The DNA for the CDR3 is TGCGCCAGCAGCTTGACTAGCGGGATCACAGATACGCAGTATTTT.